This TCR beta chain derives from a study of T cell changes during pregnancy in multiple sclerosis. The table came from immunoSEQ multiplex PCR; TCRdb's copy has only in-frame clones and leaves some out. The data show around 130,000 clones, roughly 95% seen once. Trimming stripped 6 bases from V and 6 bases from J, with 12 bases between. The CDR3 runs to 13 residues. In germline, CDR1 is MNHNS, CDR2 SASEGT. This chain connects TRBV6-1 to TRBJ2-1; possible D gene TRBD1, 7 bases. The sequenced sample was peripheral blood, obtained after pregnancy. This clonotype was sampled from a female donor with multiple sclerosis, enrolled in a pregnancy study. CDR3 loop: CASRRGTANEQFF. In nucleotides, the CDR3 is TGTGCCAGCAGACGGGGGACAGCCAATGAGCAGTTCTTC.